This entry lists 12 T cell receptor beta chains sequenced from one sample in a study of shared clonotypes between healthy human individuals. CD8 cells classed as naive were CD45RO-negative and positively selected for CCR7, excluding terminally differentiated effector memory CD45RA+ cells. Clones were sequenced by immunoSEQ multiplex PCR, and TCRdb holds only the in-frame ones, with some missing. Counted here are a few million clones, 93% occurring once; the ten biggest clones make up around 1.8%. Sequenced: naive CD8+ T cells from PBMCs. Source of these receptors: a man aged 18 to 29 in good health. Some clones in this sample may be carry-over from other donors' samples.

CDR3 bases: TGTGCCAGCAGCCCTACTGAGATCTCCTACAATGAGCAGTTCTTC. Amino acids: CASSPTEISYNEQFF. The chain uses TRBV5-4 and TRBJ2-1; no definite D call. CDR1 is SGHNT, CDR2 YYREEE, per germline (reference sequence). Trimming shortened V by 4 bases and J by 0 bases, and 11 bases separated the two germline ends. CDR3 size: 15 residues.

The chain links TRBV13 to TRBJ2-7; D unclear. Trimming removed 4 bases from V and 1 base from J, with 11 bases in between. The length of the CDR3 is 14 residues. The V gene's germline CDR1 is PRHDT and CDR2 FYEKMQ (reference sequence). CDR3 coding DNA: TGTGCCAGCAGCTCCCCGGGTGGGTCCTACGAGCAGTACTTC. Its translation is CASSSPGGSYEQYF.

This chain uses TRBV5-4 with TRBJ2-4, with D unclear. V lost 3 bases, J lost 3 bases, and 4 bases lay in between. Germline V CDR1 and CDR2: SGHNT, YYREEE (reference sequence). There are 12 residues in the CDR3. The CDR3 loop is CASSYNKNIQYF. The CDR3 DNA follows: TGTGCCAGCAGCTACAACAAAAACATTCAGTACTTC.

V and J are TRBV5-8 and TRBJ1-2; D gene unclear. Germline CDR1 SGHTS, CDR2 YDEGEE. CDR3 size: 15 residues. V was cut by 0 bases and J by 3 bases, with 12 bases left in between. The CDR3, as DNA: TGTGCCAGCAGCTTGGGCCCGGACGGCTACTATGGCTACACCTTC. Protein product: CASSLGPDGYYGYTF. Filled out from reference TRBV5-8 and TRBJ1-2, the complete variable domain reads EAGVTQSPTHLIKTRGQQATLRCSPISGHTSVYWYQQALGLGLQFLLWYDEGEERNRGNFPPRFSGRQFPNYSSELNVNALELEDSALYLCASSLGPDGYYGYTFGSGTRLTVV.

V usage is TRBV5-1 and J usage is TRBJ1-4; a weak D match, TRBD1 (5 bases). V was trimmed by 2 bases and J by 7 bases, leaving 9 bases between them. The CDR3 runs to 13 residues. Germline CDR1 and CDR2: SGHRS and YFSETQ. The CDR3 reads CASSFRESEKLFF. Here the CDR3 DNA reads TGCGCCAGCAGCTTCAGGGAATCTGAAAAACTGTTTTTT.

This chain links TRBV6-1 with TRBJ2-7, with TRBD2 matching 8 bases. Germline loops: CDR1 MNHNS, CDR2 SASEGT. This CDR3 has 15 amino acids. The junction had 7 bases not matched to a gene; V was cut back by 4 bases and J by 2 bases. CDR3 in amino acids: CASSVLGLVTYEQYF. CDR3 sequence (DNA): TGTGCCAGCAGTGTACTGGGACTAGTAACCTACGAGCAGTACTTC.

The chain couples TRBV7-8 to TRBJ2-7, with D possibly being TRBD1 or TRBD2 (7 bases each). The CDR3 has 16 residues. Germline V gene sequence: CDR1 SGHVS, CDR2 FQNEAQ. V was shortened by 1 base and J by 4 bases, with 17 bases between the two germline ends. The CDR3 sequence: CASSLDQGGGQYEQYF. The DNA for the CDR3 is TGTGCCAGCAGCTTAGACCAAGGGGGGGGACAGTACGAGCAGTACTTC.

On this clone itself: Distinct nucleotide sequences in the sample also encode this CDR3. This chain uses TRBV6-5 with TRBJ2-7; 7 nucleotides agree with TRBD1. CDR1 is MNHEY, CDR2 SVGAGI, per germline. The V gene end was trimmed by 4 bases and the J gene end by 4 bases; junction bases not matched to a gene: 1. The CDR3 runs 12 residues. In DNA form, the CDR3 reads TGTGCCAGCAGTTTGACAGGGTACGAGCAGTACTTC. This codes for CASSLTGYEQYF.

A few counts support this clone. The rearrangement uses TRBV2 and TRBJ2-7, with D possibly called TRBD1 or TRBD2 (5 bases each). In germline, CDR1 is SNHLY, CDR2 FYNNEI. Trimming removed 7 bases at V and 1 base at J, with 14 bases between. The CDR3 is 14 amino acids. The CDR3 bases are TGTGCCAGCATCGGGGCTGTGACTTCCTACGAGCAGTACTTC. Translation: CASIGAVTSYEQYF.

CDR3 loop: CASSLSPLGSGTDTQYF. For the CDR3, the DNA is TGTGCCAGCAGTTTATCGCCCCTCGGTAGCGGCACAGATACGCAGTATTTT. This chain links TRBV27 with TRBJ2-3; possibly TRBD2 for D (5 bases). The V end lost 0 bases, the J end lost 1 base, and 14 bases lay between the germline ends. This CDR3 has 17 amino acids. The germline V gene has CDR1 MNHEY and CDR2 SMNVEV (reference sequence).

This chain joins TRBV7-9 and TRBJ2-2, with 7 positions matching TRBD1. Germline V CDR1 and CDR2: SEHNR, FQNEAQ (reference sequence). J lost 3 bases, V lost 5 bases, and 9 bases had no gene match. This CDR3 is 16 amino acids long. CDR3 protein: CASSRKTTGHTGELFF. The CDR3 region has the DNA TGTGCCAGCAGCCGAAAAACGACAGGGCACACCGGGGAGCTGTTTTTT.

This rearrangement joins TRBV7-9 to TRBJ2-7; TRBD2 is a possible D gene (6 bases). V was shortened by 2 bases and J by 5 bases, with 22 bases between the two germline ends. The CDR3 runs 17 residues. CDR1 and CDR2 (germline): SEHNR, FQNEAQ (reference sequence). The chain's CDR3 is CASSLFPDRDPGDEQYF. The CDR3 coding sequence is TGTGCCAGCAGCTTATTCCCCGACCGGGACCCGGGGGACGAGCAGTACTTC.